The 13 T cell receptor beta chains below all came from one sample that was sequenced in a study of CD8 T cells in ankylosing spondylitis. From the 5' RACE reads, TCRdb called clonotypes with MiXCR, one entry per CDR3 protein. Altogether under 300,000 distinct CDR3 sequences are present, over 9.5% being singletons, with the ten largest covering about 2.5%. The sequenced sample consisted of blood, either unsorted or a sorted T cell fraction (not recorded which). The source of these receptors is a male donor with ankylosing spondylitis or in good health (not recorded which).

This clonotype has ten or more counts. The chain links TRBV5-1 to TRBJ2-3, with D tentatively TRBD1 (6 bases). Germline CDR1 is SGHRS and CDR2 is YFSETQ. Trimming shortened V by 3 bases and J by 2 bases, and 7 bases separated the two germline ends. The CDR3 sequence is 13 residues long. The DNA of the CDR3 is TGCGCCAGCAGCTGGGACAACACAGATACGCAGTATTTT. It specifies CASSWDNTDTQYF.

This clonotype was seen repeatedly, ten times or more. This chain connects TRBV3-1 to TRBJ2-7, with 7 nucleotides matching TRBD1. The V segment lost 3 bases and the J segment 5 bases; nucleotides outside the gene matches: 1. The CDR3 is 12 amino acids. Germline V gene sequence: CDR1 LGHDT, CDR2 YNNKEL (reference sequence). CDR3: CASSQTGHEQYF. CDR3 DNA sequence: TGTGCCAGCAGCCAGACAGGGCACGAGCAGTACTTC.

This clonotype was counted at least ten times. This chain links TRBV5-1 with TRBJ2-2; D not resolved. The germline V gene encodes CDR1 SGHRS and CDR2 YFSETQ. Trimming cost V 4 bases and J 8 bases, with 15 bases left between them. The CDR3 covers 14 residues. CDR3 amino acids: CASSPVDLRGELFF. CDR3 sequence (DNA): TGCGCCAGCAGCCCGGTCGATCTTAGGGGGGAGCTGTTTTTT.

The chain couples TRBV9 to TRBJ2-3, with 12 bases fitting TRBD2. Germline trimming cut 1 base from V and 6 bases from J; bases unmatched to any gene: 6. The germline V gene encodes CDR1 SGDLS and CDR2 YYNGEE. This CDR3 has 16 residues. The CDR3 loop is CASSVRGGTSGDTQYF. CDR3 coding DNA: TGTGCCAGCAGCGTACGGGGGGGGACTAGCGGGGATACGCAGTATTTT.

This clonotype was seen many times. The J gene is TRBJ2-1, the V gene TRBV2; D remains unclear. The CDR3 covers 14 residues. V was cut by 4 bases and J by 3 bases, with 10 bases left in between. Germline loops: CDR1 SNHLY, CDR2 FYNNEI. CDR3 bases: TGTGCCAGCAGTGGAAGGCAGAGCTACAATGAGCAGTTCTTC. It encodes CASSGRQSYNEQFF. The full variable domain, completed using reference TRBV2 and TRBJ2-1, is EPEVTQTPSHQVTQMGQEVILRCVPISNHLYFYWYRQILGQKVEFLVSFYNNEISEKSEIFDDQFSVERPDGSNFTLKIRSTKLEDSAMYFCASSGRQSYNEQFFGPGTRLTVL.

This clonotype was recorded many times. The chain combines TRBV5-1 with TRBJ2-7; 11 bases are shared with TRBD2. Trimming cost V 1 base and J 6 bases; bases outside gene matches: 9. This CDR3 comprises 16 residues. Germline CDR1 is SGHRS and CDR2 is YFSETQ. The CDR3 DNA reads TGCGCCAGCAGCTTGAGGCTAGCGGGAGGCGTCGGCGAGCAGTACTTC. As protein: CASSLRLAGGVGEQYF.

This clonotype was observed at least ten times. The chain is built from TRBV5-5 and TRBJ2-3; 7 bases align to TRBD1. V lost 4 bases and J lost 2; bases outside the gene matches: 7. CDR1 is SGHKS and CDR2 is YYEKEE in the germline V gene (reference sequence). The CDR3 totals 15 residues. The DNA for the CDR3 is TGTGCCAGCAGCCCGACAGGGTGGAACACAGATACGCAGTATTTT. Amino acid sequence: CASSPTGWNTDTQYF. The entire variable domain, with the rest obtained from reference TRBV5-5 and TRBJ2-3, is as follows: DAGVTQSPTHLIKTRGQQVTLRCSPISGHKSVSWYQQVLGQGPQFIFQYYEKEERGRGNFPDRFSARQFPNYSSELNVNALLLGDSALYLCASSPTGWNTDTQYFGPGTRLTVL.

The DNA for the CDR3 is TGTGCCTGGTCCGTGGCGGGGAGCTCCTACAATGAGCAGTTCTTC. Translated, it gives CAWSVAGSSYNEQFF. The chain joins TRBV30 to TRBJ2-1, with D perhaps TRBD2 (6 bases). Germline V CDR1 and CDR2: GTSNPN, SVGIG (reference sequence). V was pared by 5 bases and J by 0 bases, with 14 bases between. The CDR3 extends over 15 amino acids.

This clonotype was recorded at least ten times. V and J are TRBV20-1 and TRBJ2-1, with 8 bases aligning to TRBD2. V lost 8 bases, J lost 6 bases, and 18 bases stayed unmatched. CDR1 is DFQATT and CDR2 is SNEGSKA in the germline V gene (reference sequence). The CDR3 covers 16 residues. The CDR3 coding sequence is TGCAGTTCCCTAGGTTATTCCCGGGGGGGCTTCAATGAGCAGTTCTTC. It yields the protein CSSLGYSRGGFNEQFF.

This clonotype was picked up many times. V gene TRBV5-1 combines with J gene TRBJ2-2, with 9 nucleotides matching TRBD1. Per the germline V gene, CDR1 is SGHRS and CDR2 is YFSETQ. The J segment lost 6 bases and the V segment lost 2 bases, leaving 20 bases of the junction unmatched. This CDR3 contains 20 residues. This CDR3 is CASSLGDRVSAADLPGELFF. DNA of the CDR3: TGCGCCAGCAGCTTAGGGGACAGGGTCTCAGCGGCAGACCTCCCCGGGGAGCTGTTTTTT.

This clonotype was seen more than once but under ten times. The chain combines TRBV2 with TRBJ2-1; the match to TRBD2 covers 8 bases. V was clipped by 7 bases and J by 5 bases; unmatched bases: 7. Germline V gene data show CDR1 as SNHLY and CDR2 as FYNNEI. The CDR3 runs 14 residues. In DNA, the CDR3 is TGTGCCAGCAAGCTCGCGGGGGGCAACAATGAGCAGTTCTTC. Translating it yields CASKLAGGNNEQFF.

Many counts were recorded for this clonotype. CDR3 protein: CASSLGQGYSGNTIYF. The DNA for the CDR3 is TGTGCCAGCAGCTTGGGACAGGGGTACTCTGGAAACACCATATATTTT. The rearrangement uses TRBV5-6 and TRBJ1-3, with TRBD1 matching over 8 bases. V shed 0 bases and J 0 bases; nucleotides not matched to a gene: 2. This CDR3 contains 16 residues. The germline V gene has CDR1 SGHDT and CDR2 YYEEEE.

This clonotype has a count of ten or more. The chain is built from TRBV18 and TRBJ2-1; a weak D match, TRBD2 (5 bases). CDR1 KGHSH and CDR2 LQKENI come from the germline V gene. V lost 0 bases, J lost 7 bases, and 22 bases lay in between. CDR3 size: 18 residues. The CDR3 loop is CASSPPDFSTRISNEQFF. The CDR3 region has the DNA TGTGCCAGCTCACCACCGGACTTTTCAACACGCATCAGTAATGAGCAGTTCTTC.